This record looks at one T cell receptor (beta chain) sequence and its context. Clones were read by immunoSEQ multiplex PCR, and TCRdb kept only the in-frame ones, dropping some. The sample includes about 200,000 clones, around 84% of them seen just once. The data stem from a study of blood T cell repertoires in COVID-19. In the study overall: COVID-19 samples collected from the United States, Italy and Spain covered acute and convalescent phases.

The sequencing input was peripheral blood. The sequence derives from a human donor in a cohort sampled during active COVID-19.

The CDR3 protein is CASSGTGGWDGYTF. The DNA for the CDR3 is TGTGCCAGCAGTGGGACAGGGGGCTGGGATGGCTACACCTTC. The J gene is TRBJ1-2, the V gene TRBV2, with 11 bases fitting TRBD1. The CDR3 runs to 14 residues. V was pared by 4 bases and J by 6 bases, with 4 bases of the junction left unmatched. From germline, CDR1 is SNHLY and CDR2 FYNNEI.